This T cell receptor beta chain was profiled in a study of T cell changes during pregnancy in multiple sclerosis. Germline CDR1 and CDR2: ENHRY and SYGVKD. The CDR3 sequence is 16 residues long. V was cut by 10 bases and J by 0 bases, with 20 bases left in between. TCRdb's copy holds only in-frame clones and misses some; the assay was immunoSEQ multiplex PCR. The profile shows some 64,000 clones, approximately 92% of them singletons. This sequence was found in a female donor with multiple sclerosis, enrolled in a pregnancy study. The rearrangement joins TRBV10-3 to TRBJ2-3; a possible D gene is TRBD2 (7 bases). The starting material was peripheral blood, obtained in the first trimester of pregnancy. The CDR3 DNA follows: TGTGCCACACTGAGGGAGGGGGGCGGTAGCACAGATACGCAGTATTTT. It translates to CATLREGGGSTDTQYF.